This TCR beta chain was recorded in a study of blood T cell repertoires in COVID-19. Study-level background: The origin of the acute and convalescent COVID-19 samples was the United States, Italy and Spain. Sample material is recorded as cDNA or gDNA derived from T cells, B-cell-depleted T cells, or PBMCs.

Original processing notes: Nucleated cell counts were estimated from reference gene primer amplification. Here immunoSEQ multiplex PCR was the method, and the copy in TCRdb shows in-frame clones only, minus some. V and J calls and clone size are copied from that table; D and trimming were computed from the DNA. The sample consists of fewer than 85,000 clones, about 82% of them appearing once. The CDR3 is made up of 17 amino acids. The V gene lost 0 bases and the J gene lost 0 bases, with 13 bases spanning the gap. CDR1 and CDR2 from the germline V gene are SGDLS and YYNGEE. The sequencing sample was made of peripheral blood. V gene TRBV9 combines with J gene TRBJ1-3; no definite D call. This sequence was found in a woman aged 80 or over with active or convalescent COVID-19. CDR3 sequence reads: CASSVVSTVSSGNTIYF. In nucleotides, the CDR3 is TGTGCCAGCAGCGTAGTTTCTACCGTGAGCTCTGGAAACACCATATATTTT.